The clone carrying this T cell receptor (beta chain) showed up just once. Its antigen remains unidentified. This record belongs to a study of regulatory T cells in long-lasting Graves disease. The sample's time point: newly diagnosed GD, antithyroid drugs for less than 3 months. RNA from PBMCs was the source of the TCR library. The germline CDR1 and CDR2 sequences are SGHVS and FNYEAQ. The CDR3 consists of 13 residues. J was trimmed by 8 bases and V by 5 bases; bases with no gene match: 5. With iRepertoire HTBI primers and Arm-PCR of CDR3 regions, TCR beta libraries were built. TCRdb processed the multiplex PCR reads anew with MiXCR; each CDR3 protein has one entry. The sample shows around 250,000 distinct CDR3 sequences, approximately 18% of them seen only once. Broader study findings: Persistent disease preferred TRBV28, TRBJ1-2 and TRBJ2-5.

These data also formed part of another study, on T cells in Graves' hyperthyroidism and ophthalmopathy.

The TCR comes from a woman between 25 and 40 years old with Graves disease. This rearrangement joins TRBV7-6 to TRBJ1-2; 10 bases are a match to TRBD1. The material sequenced was peripheral blood mononuclear cells (PBMCs), taken at new diagnosis, from a patient treated with antithyroid drugs. CDR3 nucleotides: TGTGCCAGCAGCAGACAGGGGGCGAGAGGCTACACCTTC. Protein product: CASSRQGARGYTF.